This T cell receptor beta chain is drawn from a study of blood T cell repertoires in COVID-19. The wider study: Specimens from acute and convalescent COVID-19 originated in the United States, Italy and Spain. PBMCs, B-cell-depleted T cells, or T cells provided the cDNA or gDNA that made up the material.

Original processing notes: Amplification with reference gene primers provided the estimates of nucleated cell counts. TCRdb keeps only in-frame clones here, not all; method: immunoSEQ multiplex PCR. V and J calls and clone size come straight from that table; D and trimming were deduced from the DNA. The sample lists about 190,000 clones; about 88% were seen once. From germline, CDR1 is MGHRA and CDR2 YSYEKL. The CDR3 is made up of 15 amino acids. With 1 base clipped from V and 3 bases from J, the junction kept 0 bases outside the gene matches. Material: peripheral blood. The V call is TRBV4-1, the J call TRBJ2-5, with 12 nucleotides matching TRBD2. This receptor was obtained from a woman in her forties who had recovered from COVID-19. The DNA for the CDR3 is TGCGCCAGCAGCCAAGGGACTAGCGGGAAAGAGACCCAGTACTTC. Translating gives CASSQGTSGKETQYF.